The rows below give T cell receptor beta chains drawn from one sample of a study of T cells expressing NK-cell markers. For each CDR3 protein, TCRdb gives one entry from its re-call of the 5' RACE reads, without DNA. This table holds 300,000 to 450,000 distinct CDR3 sequences. The sequencing input was blood T cells: a sorted CD56 or NKG2C T cell subset, CD4+ or CD8+ T cells, or bulk PBMC T cells (not recorded which). The receptors here all came from a man aged 18 to 69 in good health. CDR3s include the opening cysteine and the closing phenylalanine or tryptophan. Fields, in order: V gene, J gene, CDR3 protein.

>TRBV2|TRBJ2-3
CASSNPGQGAAAGTQYF
>TRBV2|TRBJ1-1
CASSPSPGGEAFF
>TRBV29-1|TRBJ1-6
CSASQGAPPGSPLHF
>TRBV28|TRBJ1-5
CASSTYRDRGPSNQPQHF
>TRBV30|TRBJ1-5
CAWSLRASNQPQHF
>TRBV11-2|TRBJ2-2
CASSSLRGASNTGELFF
>TRBV11-1|TRBJ1-6
CASSALLSSPLHF
>TRBV7-9|TRBJ1-4
CASSSPLGGQGTEKLFF
>TRBV3-1|TRBJ2-3
CASSHYGTAGDTQYF
>TRBV28|TRBJ1-2
CASSLPPAGSYGYTF
>TRBV7-3|TRBJ2-3
CASSPGTSGGADTQYF
>TRBV6-6|TRBJ1-2
CASRATGGYTF
>TRBV7-6|TRBJ2-5
CASSQSSKPQYF
>TRBV7-2|TRBJ2-7
CASSNFPSSGEQYF
>TRBV29-1|TRBJ2-7
CSVEEIRSLGTYEQYF
>TRBV2|TRBJ1-5
CASKSHGEYSNQPQHF
>TRBV20-1|TRBJ2-5
CSAVPSQGLPRETQYF
>TRBV5-1|TRBJ1-2
CASSLEDGRYGYTF
>TRBV21-1|TRBJ1-6
CASSSPRETQTRPGGSPLHF
>TRBV2|TRBJ2-3
CASISDRGADTQYF
>TRBV6-1|TRBJ2-5
CASSPGLAGGLYF
>TRBV7-8|TRBJ2-3
CASSLVAAGLTDTQYF
>TRBV7-8|TRBJ2-5
CASSSHPTTGQETQYF
>TRBV5-5|TRBJ2-1
CASSLDLQGRFDEQFF
>TRBV5-1|TRBJ1-2
CASSQDSSYGYTF
>TRBV7-3|TRBJ2-1
CASSLQQASSYNEQFF
>TRBV4-2|TRBJ2-3
CASSQGREGDTQYF
>TRBV10-3|TRBJ2-5
CAIKPAREETQYF
>TRBV19|TRBJ1-6
CASSARNSPLHF
>TRBV7-2|TRBJ1-1
CASSRTGGDRRAFF
>TRBV29-1|TRBJ2-1
CSVVPSGLYNEQFF
>TRBV20-1|TRBJ1-2
CSAREPGQGASYTF
>TRBV30|TRBJ2-1
CAWNGGARNEQFF
>TRBV7-9|TRBJ1-6
CASSLDRGQGNSPLHF
>TRBV6-5|TRBJ2-7
CASSYSMGTEGQYF
>TRBV6-2/TRBV6-3|TRBJ1-1
CASSLWGAEAFF
>TRBV7-9|TRBJ1-6
CASRADRSSYNSPLHF
>TRBV20-1|TRBJ2-1
CSAREVRGTNNEQFF
>TRBV6-1|TRBJ2-7
CASRGQGAGSYEQYF
>TRBV3-1|TRBJ1-4
CASSPIGEKLFF
>TRBV25-1|TRBJ2-7
CASSGQGVYEQYF
>TRBV7-2|TRBJ2-5
CASSLRGGAKTQYF
>TRBV1|TRBJ2-2
CTSSSRERTSGTGELFF